These T cell receptor beta chains were read from a single sample in a study of cytomegalovirus exposure and HLA in healthy donors. Assay used: immunoSEQ multiplex PCR; TCRdb lists only in-frame clones, some missing. The table includes 120,000 to 150,000 clones, 60% to 80% detected once. Sequences were obtained from PBMCs. All receptors come from a woman aged 30 to 39 in good health and CMV-seronegative. CDR3s include the opening cysteine and the closing phenylalanine or tryptophan. Fields, in order: clone size, V gene, J gene, CDR3 protein. Not every row has a clone size; where given, it reads once, few, many or a size class.

>-|TRBV28|TRBJ1-2
CASSLGAGRGPVYGYTF
>-|TRBV30|TRBJ1-1
CAWAFRTGRVTEAFF
>-|TRBV28|TRBJ1-1
CASSLLSAGDAFF
>-|TRBV25-1|TRBJ1-4
CASSAHRGTNEKLFF
>-|TRBV18|TRBJ2-3
CASSPKLAGAGTDTQYF
>once|TRBV7-8|TRBJ1-1
CASSLARVLYTEAFF
>-|TRBV9|TRBJ1-2
CASSESRRANYGYTF
>-|TRBV20-1|TRBJ2-5
CSAGGAKTQYF
>-|TRBV21-1|TRBJ2-7
CASSKTGQGRHEQYF
>few|TRBV2|TRBJ2-2
CASSTQGAVSTGELFF
>-|TRBV5-4|TRBJ2-2
CASSLVQSTGELFF
>-|TRBV28|TRBJ1-5
CASSSTGVQPQHF
>-|TRBV5-1|TRBJ2-5
CASSLSGLGETQYF
>once|TRBV9|TRBJ1-2
CASSGHSGYTF
>-|TRBV9|TRBJ2-7
CASSEKDDFTYEQYF
>-|TRBV6-1|TRBJ2-1
CASIPGDSSYNEQFF
>few|TRBV21-1|TRBJ2-7
CASQTGALYEQYF
>once|TRBV19|-
CASSDFGRRDEQYF
>-|TRBV2|TRBJ1-3
CASRGPPTAGNTIYF
>-|TRBV27|TRBJ2-1
CASRAPRRRSEQFF
>-|TRBV6-1|TRBJ2-6
CASSDVQGGSGANVLTF
>-|TRBV27|TRBJ2-3
CASSSRGTDTQYF
>-|TRBV20-1|TRBJ2-5
CSAAQETQYF
>-|TRBV7-9|TRBJ1-2
CASSSLESAGGKDGYTF